This TCR beta chain was captured in a study of blood T cell repertoires in COVID-19. The length of the CDR3 is 11 residues. Trimming stripped 6 bases from V and 5 bases from J, with 7 bases between. Per germline, CDR1 LNHDA and CDR2 SQIVND (reference sequence). The repertoire was sequenced with immunoSEQ multiplex PCR; TCRdb's copy has only in-frame clones and lacks some. This table has fewer than 250,000 clones, roughly 94% appearing once. Sequencing input: peripheral blood. The chain carries TRBV19 and TRBJ2-5; D not certain. This receptor was obtained from a man younger than 45 with acute or convalescent COVID-19. CDR3 DNA sequence: TGTGCCAGTAGGGGCCGGGAGACCCAGTACTTC. It specifies CASRGRETQYF. The full variable domain, rest sourced from reference TRBV19 and TRBJ2-5, is DGGITQSPKYLFRKEGQNVTLSCEQNLNHDAMYWYRQDPGQGLRLIYYSQIVNDFQKGDIAEGYSVSREKKESFPLTVTSAQKNPTAFYLCASRGRETQYFGPGTRLLVL.